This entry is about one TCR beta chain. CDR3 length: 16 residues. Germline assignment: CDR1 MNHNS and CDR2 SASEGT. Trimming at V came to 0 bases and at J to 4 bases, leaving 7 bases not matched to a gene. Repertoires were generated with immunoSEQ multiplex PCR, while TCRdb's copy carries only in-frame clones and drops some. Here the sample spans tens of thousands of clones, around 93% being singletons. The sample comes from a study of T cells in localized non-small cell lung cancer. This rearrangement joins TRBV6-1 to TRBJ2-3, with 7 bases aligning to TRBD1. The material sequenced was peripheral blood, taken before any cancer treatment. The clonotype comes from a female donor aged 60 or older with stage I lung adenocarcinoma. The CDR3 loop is CASSEAAGGIADTQYF. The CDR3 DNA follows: TGTGCCAGCAGTGAAGCGGCAGGGGGTATCGCAGATACGCAGTATTTT.